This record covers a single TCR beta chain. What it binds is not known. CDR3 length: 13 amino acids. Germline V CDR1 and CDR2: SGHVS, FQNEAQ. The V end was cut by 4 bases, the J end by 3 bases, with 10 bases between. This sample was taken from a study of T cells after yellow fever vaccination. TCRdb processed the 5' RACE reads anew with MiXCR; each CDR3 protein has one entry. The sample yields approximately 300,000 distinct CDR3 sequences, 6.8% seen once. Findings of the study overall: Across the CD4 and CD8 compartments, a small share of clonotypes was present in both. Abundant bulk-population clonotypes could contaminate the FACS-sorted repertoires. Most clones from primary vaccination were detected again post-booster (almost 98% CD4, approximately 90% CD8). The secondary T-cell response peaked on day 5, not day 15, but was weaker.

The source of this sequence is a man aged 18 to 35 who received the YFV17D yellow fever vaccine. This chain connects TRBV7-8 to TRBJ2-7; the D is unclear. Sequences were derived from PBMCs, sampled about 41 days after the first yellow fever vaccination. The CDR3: CASSYQMDYEQYV. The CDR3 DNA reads TGTGCCAGCAGCTATCAAATGGACTACGAGCAGTACGTC.